These T cell receptor beta chains were read from a single sample in a study of blood T cell repertoires in COVID-19. Assay: immunoSEQ multiplex PCR; the TCRdb copy retains only in-frame clones and omits some. The data hold about 370,000 clones, with around 91% observed a single time. The sample comprised PBMCs or T cells enriched from blood (not recorded which). The receptors derive from a man aged 18 to 35 who had recovered from COVID-19. Each CDR3 is given with its conserved first and last residue. The D gene is left open where the match is weak. Size is stated for part of the rows, as once, few or many counts, or as a class when the clone is expanded.

CDR3 length,V gene,D gene,J gene,clone size,CDR3 protein,CDR3 DNA
13,TRBV9,-,TRBJ1-1,-,CASSVFEDTEAFF,TGTGCCAGCAGTGTGTTCGAGGACACTGAAGCTTTCTTT
14,TRBV19,TRBD1,TRBJ1-2,many,CASRPPGQGNGYTF,TGTGCCAGTAGGCCGCCGGGACAGGGTAATGGCTACACCTTC
17,TRBV7-2,TRBD2,TRBJ2-7,once,CASSPSVGLEYTYEQYF,TGTGCCAGCAGCCCTAGTGTAGGACTAGAGTATACCTACGAGCAGTACTTC
15,TRBV10-3,TRBD2,TRBJ2-2,-,CAIRSGGENTGELFF,TGTGCCATTAGAAGCGGGGGAGAAAACACCGGGGAGCTGTTTTTT
21,TRBV23-1,-,TRBJ2-5,-,CASSHGTGVASGSPVGETQYF,TGCGCCAGCAGTCACGGGACAGGGGTTGCTAGCGGGAGTCCGGTTGGGGAGACCCAGTACTTC
14,TRBV11-1,TRBD2,TRBJ2-2,-,CASTQKLATGELFF,TGTGCCAGCACCCAAAAACTAGCGACCGGGGAGCTGTTTTTT
19,TRBV27,TRBD1,TRBJ1-2,-,CASSLRGQTLNRDRDGYTF,TGTGCCAGCAGTTTACGGGGACAGACTCTCAACAGGGATCGGGATGGCTACACCTTC
18,TRBV5-6,-,TRBJ2-6,-,CASCPWGAELSGANVLTF,TGTGCCAGCTGCCCCTGGGGCGCGGAACTCTCTGGGGCCAACGTCCTGACTTTC
15,TRBV4-1,TRBD2,TRBJ2-1,-,CASSLQTSGNNEQFF,TGCGCCAGCAGCCTCCAGACTAGCGGGAACAATGAGCAGTTCTTC
15,TRBV5-6,TRBD1,TRBJ1-4,-,CASSAPGTVNEKLFF,TGTGCCAGCAGCGCCCCCGGGACAGTTAATGAAAAACTGTTTTTT
14,TRBV4-3,-,TRBJ2-7,-,CASSQEGVPYEQYF,TGCGCCAGCAGCCAAGAAGGAGTTCCCTACGAGCAGTACTTC
16,TRBV30,-,TRBJ1-3,-,CAWSSRGTYSGNTIYF,TGTGCCTGGAGTTCGAGAGGCACCTACTCTGGAAACACCATATATTTT
15,TRBV10-3,-,TRBJ2-5,-,CAISDSTGYQETQYF,TGTGCCATCAGTGACTCTACAGGGTACCAAGAGACCCAGTACTTC
15,TRBV5-4,-,TRBJ1-3,-,CASSLAPGVGNTIYF,TGTGCCAGCAGCTTGGCCCCAGGGGTTGGAAACACCATATATTTT
16,TRBV19,-,TRBJ2-2,once,CASRVHPGHLTGELFF,TGTGCCAGTAGAGTCCACCCCGGACACCTAACCGGGGAGCTGTTTTTT
15,TRBV6-4,-,TRBJ1-2,-,CASSDGTDTNYGYTF,TGTGCCAGCAGTGACGGCACAGATACTAACTATGGCTACACCTTC
14,TRBV2,-,TRBJ1-5,-,CASSPWTVDQPQHF,TGTGCCAGCAGCCCTTGGACTGTCGATCAGCCCCAGCATTTT
15,TRBV4-3,-,TRBJ2-3,few,CASSQGTGGADTQYF,TGCGCCAGCAGCCAAGGGACAGGAGGGGCAGATACGCAGTATTTT
16,TRBV7-2,-,TRBJ2-6,-,CASSLAGISGANVLTF,TGTGCCAGCAGCTTAGCCGGGATCTCTGGGGCCAACGTCCTGACTTTC
16,TRBV5-4,-,TRBJ2-5,-,CASSEGSGRGQETQYF,TGTGCCAGCAGCGAAGGTTCGGGGAGGGGGCAAGAGACCCAGTACTTC
16,TRBV9,TRBD1,TRBJ1-1,-,CASSVTGETANTEAFF,TGTGCCAGCAGCGTCACAGGGGAAACTGCGAACACTGAAGCTTTCTTT
15,TRBV27,TRBD1,TRBJ1-1,-,CASSPTGTAYTEAFF,TGTGCCAGCAGTCCCACGGGGACAGCCTACACTGAAGCTTTCTTT